This TCR beta chain is drawn from a study of beta chain features in type 1 diabetes. Study findings and constraints: Researchers reported that naive, central memory and Treg TCRB repertoires appeared more similar in patients than in healthy donors. TCRB rearrangement may or may not be influenced by HLA type; here this remained unresolved. Type 1 diabetes patients showed a moderate but significant shortening of TCRB CDR3s in all four CD4+ subsets. High-TCR-expressing cells could be over-represented by cDNA sequencing.

V lost 0 bases and J lost 7, with 5 bases in between. This CDR3 is 12 amino acids long. Germline V gene data show CDR1 as SGHRS and CDR2 as YFSETQ. For this clone: Its target is unknown.

Expressed TCRB transcripts were sequenced after all isolated RNA was converted to cDNA. The table came from immunoSEQ multiplex PCR; TCRdb's copy has only in-frame clones and leaves some out. The repertoire consists of fewer than 250,000 clones, with 9.6% occurring once and the leading ten covering 0.03% to 0.04%. The specimen was naive CD4+ T cells from blood. The chain employs TRBV5-1 and TRBJ2-1, with D uncertain. This sequence was found in a woman younger than 35 in good health. CDR3 DNA: TGCGCCAGCAGCTTGGCCGGGAATGAGCAGTTCTTC. As protein: CASSLAGNEQFF.